The clone carrying this T cell receptor beta chain was seen a handful of times. Its matching antigen is unknown. The V end was cut by 6 bases, the J end by 2 bases, with 11 bases between. This CDR3 is 13 amino acids long. CDR1 is SNHLY and CDR2 is FYNNEI in the germline V gene. These data originate in a study of T-cell memory formation after mild COVID-19. On the study more broadly: The two donors had largely donor-specific TCR clusters. Study-level findings and limits: Researchers found some responding clones in pre-infection memory, a sign that cross-reactive memory joined. Researchers report contracting CD4+ clones mostly in CM and EM, with CD8+ clones in EMRA.

One entry per CDR3 protein results from TCRdb running MiXCR on the 5' RACE reads. The sample lists about 440,000 distinct CDR3 sequences, around 20% occurring once. The gene calls are TRBV2 and TRBJ2-7; D may be TRBD2 (6 bases). Sample: PBMCs or a T cell subset sorted from them (not recorded which). This receptor was identified in an adult woman who had mild COVID-19 (a few samples of this study predate the infection). Cell type and time point are not known. CDR3 bases: TGTGCCAGCAGCGGGGACTCCACCTACGAGCAGTACTTC. Protein product: CASSGDSTYEQYF.